These T cell receptor beta chains were read from a single sample in a study of shared clonotypes between healthy human individuals. Only in-frame clones appear in the TCRdb table, and some are missing; sequencing was by immunoSEQ multiplex PCR. The repertoire has about 1 million clones, about 84% of them found once; the top ten carry approximately 0.5%. Sequenced: memory CD4+ T cells from PBMCs. The source of these receptors is a man aged 18 to 29 in good health. Some clones in this sample may be carry-over from other donors' samples. CDR3s include the opening cysteine and the closing phenylalanine or tryptophan. Each record gives: CDR3 DNA, CDR3 protein, D gene, clone size, V gene, J gene. The D gene is left open where the match is weak. Clone size is not always given. Where it is, it says once, few, many or a class for expanded clones.

CDR3nt: TGCGCCAGCAGCACCGGGACGGAGACTAACACTGAAGCTTTCTTT
CDR3aa: CASSTGTETNTEAFF
d_gene: NA
abundance: few
v_gene: TRBV5-1
j_gene: TRBJ1-1

CDR3nt: TGTGCCAGCAGTTACTTTAGGATAGGACCCTACGAGCAGTACTTC
CDR3aa: CASSYFRIGPYEQYF
d_gene: NA
abundance: NA
v_gene: TRBV6-5
j_gene: TRBJ2-7

CDR3nt: TGTGCCAGCAGTCTGGGTGCCACACACATTAATGAAAAACTGTTTTTT
CDR3aa: CASSLGATHINEKLFF
d_gene: NA
abundance: few
v_gene: TRBV25-1
j_gene: TRBJ1-4

CDR3nt: TGCGCCAGCAGCTTGGCTGGCGGTAGCGGGATGTTTCCTGAGCAGTTCTTC
CDR3aa: CASSLAGGSGMFPEQFF
d_gene: TRBD2
abundance: few
v_gene: TRBV5-1
j_gene: TRBJ2-1

CDR3nt: TGCGCCAGCAGCTTGGGCACAGGGGGAGATACGCAGTATTTT
CDR3aa: CASSLGTGGDTQYF
d_gene: TRBD1
abundance: NA
v_gene: TRBV5-1
j_gene: TRBJ2-3

CDR3nt: TGTGCCAGCAGCAAGGGGACCTTGAGGGAGACCCAGTACTTC
CDR3aa: CASSKGTLRETQYF
d_gene: NA
abundance: once
v_gene: TRBV7-2
j_gene: TRBJ2-5

CDR3nt: TGTGCCAGCAGTGATCCCGGACACATCAGCTCTGGAAACACCATATATTTT
CDR3aa: CASSDPGHISSGNTIYF
d_gene: NA
abundance: few
v_gene: TRBV6-1
j_gene: TRBJ1-3

CDR3nt: TGCAGTGCTAGGCCAGAGGACATCGCTTTCTTT
CDR3aa: CSARPEDIAFF
d_gene: NA
abundance: NA
v_gene: TRBV20-1
j_gene: TRBJ1-1

CDR3nt: TGTGCCAGCAGTCCGACTAGCGGGAGGGCCTTGCGCCAGACCCAGTACTTC
CDR3aa: CASSPTSGRALRQTQYF
d_gene: TRBD2
abundance: NA
v_gene: TRBV5-4
j_gene: TRBJ2-5

CDR3nt: TGTGCCAGCAGCCCCCGCCCGAGGGGGCGAAGCACAGATACGCAGTATTTT
CDR3aa: CASSPRPRGRSTDTQYF
d_gene: TRBD1
abundance: few
v_gene: TRBV7-2
j_gene: TRBJ2-3

CDR3nt: TGTGCCAGCAGTGAAAGCGGAAACACCATATATTTT
CDR3aa: CASSESGNTIYF
d_gene: NA
abundance: NA
v_gene: TRBV2
j_gene: TRBJ1-3

CDR3nt: TGTGCCAGCAGCGTACCCCCTGGGGGGGCTAACTATGGCTACACCTTC
CDR3aa: CASSVPPGGANYGYTF
d_gene: NA
abundance: NA
v_gene: TRBV9
j_gene: TRBJ1-2

CDR3nt: TGTGCCAGCAGCTGGACTAGCGGGAACATCTATGAGCAGTTCTTC
CDR3aa: CASSWTSGNIYEQFF
d_gene: TRBD2
abundance: NA
v_gene: TRBV11-2
j_gene: TRBJ2-1

CDR3nt: TGTGCCAGCAGCCCCTCAGACTTTAACTATGGCTACACCTTC
CDR3aa: CASSPSDFNYGYTF
d_gene: NA
abundance: NA
v_gene: TRBV9
j_gene: TRBJ1-2

CDR3nt: TGTGCCAGCAGTGACGGGACAGGCATAGAGACCCAGTACTTC
CDR3aa: CASSDGTGIETQYF
d_gene: TRBD1
abundance: NA
v_gene: TRBV2
j_gene: TRBJ2-5

CDR3nt: TGTGCCAGCAGCTCACCCAGGGGGCAGGAAAACATTCAGTACTTC
CDR3aa: CASSSPRGQENIQYF
d_gene: TRBD1
abundance: NA
v_gene: TRBV13
j_gene: TRBJ2-4

CDR3nt: TGTGCCAGCCACCGGGGGCACGAGACCCAGTACTTC
CDR3aa: CASHRGHETQYF
d_gene: NA
abundance: once
v_gene: TRBV2
j_gene: TRBJ2-5

CDR3nt: TGCGCCAGCAGCTTGGAGGGGCTCTCTGGAAACACCATATATTTT
CDR3aa: CASSLEGLSGNTIYF
d_gene: NA
abundance: NA
v_gene: TRBV5-1
j_gene: TRBJ1-3

CDR3nt: TGTGCCAGCAGCTTGACAGCCTACGAGCAGTACTTC
CDR3aa: CASSLTAYEQYF
d_gene: NA
abundance: NA
v_gene: TRBV7-2
j_gene: TRBJ2-7

CDR3nt: TGTGCCAGCTCATCCAGACAGGTAGTGGTCTGGAGCACCCCATACGAGCAGTACTTC
CDR3aa: CASSSRQVVVWSTPYEQYF
d_gene: NA
abundance: NA
v_gene: TRBV18
j_gene: TRBJ2-7

CDR3nt: TGTGCCAGCAGAATTACGGGACTGTTGGCTGGAGAGCAGTACTTC
CDR3aa: CASRITGLLAGEQYF
d_gene: NA
abundance: once
v_gene: TRBV28
j_gene: TRBJ2-7

CDR3nt: TGTGCCAGCAGCAAAGAAGGAGCGAACACCGGGGAGCTGTTTTTT
CDR3aa: CASSKEGANTGELFF
d_gene: NA
abundance: NA
v_gene: TRBV7-3
j_gene: TRBJ2-2

CDR3nt: TGTGCCAGCAGCTACAGGGGGCGCTCTAACTATGGCTACACCTTC
CDR3aa: CASSYRGRSNYGYTF
d_gene: TRBD1
abundance: NA
v_gene: TRBV27
j_gene: TRBJ1-2

CDR3nt: TGTGCCAGTAGCCAGAACCCACCCGGGAAGGAAGCTTTCTTT
CDR3aa: CASSQNPPGKEAFF
d_gene: NA
abundance: NA
v_gene: TRBV19
j_gene: TRBJ1-1

CDR3nt: TGTGCCAGCAATTTCAGGGATCCGAACACTGAAGCTTTCTTT
CDR3aa: CASNFRDPNTEAFF
d_gene: NA
abundance: many
v_gene: TRBV6-1
j_gene: TRBJ1-1

CDR3nt: TGTGCCAGCAGTCTTATGGGTTGGAACTACGAGCAGTACTTC
CDR3aa: CASSLMGWNYEQYF
d_gene: NA
abundance: few
v_gene: TRBV28
j_gene: TRBJ2-7

CDR3nt: TGTGCCAGCAGCTTTGGGGCCGCTCTAGAGACCCAGTACTTC
CDR3aa: CASSFGAALETQYF
d_gene: NA
abundance: once
v_gene: TRBV7-2
j_gene: TRBJ2-5

CDR3nt: TGTGCCAGCAGCCCAAGGACAGGGGGCACAGGAGGTGGCTACACCTTC
CDR3aa: CASSPRTGGTGGGYTF
d_gene: TRBD1
abundance: NA
v_gene: TRBV7-2
j_gene: TRBJ1-2

CDR3nt: TGTGCCAGCAGCTTAGATATTGAGCAGTTCTTC
CDR3aa: CASSLDIEQFF
d_gene: NA
abundance: NA
v_gene: TRBV11-2
j_gene: TRBJ2-1

CDR3nt: TGTGCCACCAGCAGAGTACCTCCCCAGCGGGCTAAAGATACGCAGTATTTT
CDR3aa: CATSRVPPQRAKDTQYF
d_gene: NA
abundance: few
v_gene: TRBV15
j_gene: TRBJ2-3

CDR3nt: TGTGCCAGCACCGTGGGGACTAGCTACAGGGAGACCCAGTACTTC
CDR3aa: CASTVGTSYRETQYF
d_gene: TRBD2
abundance: few
v_gene: TRBV2
j_gene: TRBJ2-5

CDR3nt: TGTGCCAGCTCTCCAAACGCCTCGAACTTAAAACTGTTTTTT
CDR3aa: CASSPNASNLKLFF
d_gene: NA
abundance: NA
v_gene: TRBV18
j_gene: TRBJ1-4

CDR3nt: TGTGCCAGCAGTTCTAATCCCGGTGGAGCGGGATTCGCAGATACGCAGTATTTT
CDR3aa: CASSSNPGGAGFADTQYF
d_gene: TRBD2
abundance: NA
v_gene: TRBV28
j_gene: TRBJ2-3

CDR3nt: TGTGCCAGCAGCCCCCGGACAGGGAAGGAGAACACCGGGGAGCTGTTTTTT
CDR3aa: CASSPRTGKENTGELFF
d_gene: TRBD1
abundance: NA
v_gene: TRBV11-2
j_gene: TRBJ2-2

CDR3nt: TGTGCCAGCAGTCTCGGACAGCTCCCAGCCGGGGAGCTGTTTTTT
CDR3aa: CASSLGQLPAGELFF
d_gene: NA
abundance: NA
v_gene: TRBV27
j_gene: TRBJ2-2

CDR3nt: TGTGCCAGCAGCGCCAATAACAATGGCTACACCTTC
CDR3aa: CASSANNNGYTF
d_gene: NA
abundance: NA
v_gene: TRBV9
j_gene: TRBJ1-2

CDR3nt: TGTGCCAGCAGCTTTTTTTCGTTTCGGACAGGGGGCAGCTACACCTTC
CDR3aa: CASSFFSFRTGGSYTF
d_gene: TRBD1
abundance: once
v_gene: TRBV5-4
j_gene: TRBJ1-2